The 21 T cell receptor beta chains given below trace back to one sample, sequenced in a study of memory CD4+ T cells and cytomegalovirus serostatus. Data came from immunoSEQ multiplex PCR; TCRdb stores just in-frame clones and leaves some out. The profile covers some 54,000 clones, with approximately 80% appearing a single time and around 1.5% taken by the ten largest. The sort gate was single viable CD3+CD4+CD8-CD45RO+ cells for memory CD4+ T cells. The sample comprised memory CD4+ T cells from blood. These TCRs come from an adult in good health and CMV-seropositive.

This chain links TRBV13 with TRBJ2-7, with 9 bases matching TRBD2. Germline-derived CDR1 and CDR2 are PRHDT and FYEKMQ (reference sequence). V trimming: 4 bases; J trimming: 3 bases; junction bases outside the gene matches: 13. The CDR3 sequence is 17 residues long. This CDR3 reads CASSWGDAGGGLYEQYF. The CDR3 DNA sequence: TGTGCCAGCAGCTGGGGTGATGCGGGAGGGGGCCTCTACGAGCAGTACTTC.

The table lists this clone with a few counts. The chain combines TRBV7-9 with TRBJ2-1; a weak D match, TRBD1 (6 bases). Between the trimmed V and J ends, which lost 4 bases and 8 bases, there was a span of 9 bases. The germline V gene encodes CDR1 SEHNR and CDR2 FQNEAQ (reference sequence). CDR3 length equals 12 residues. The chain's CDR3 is CASSWAGDEQFF. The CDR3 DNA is TGTGCCAGCAGCTGGGCAGGGGATGAGCAGTTCTTC.

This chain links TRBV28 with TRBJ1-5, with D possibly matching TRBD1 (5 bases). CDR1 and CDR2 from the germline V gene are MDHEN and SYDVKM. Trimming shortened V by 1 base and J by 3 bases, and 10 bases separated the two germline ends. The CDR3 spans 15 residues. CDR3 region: CASSLSGTVNQPQHF. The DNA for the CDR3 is TGTGCCAGCAGTTTATCAGGGACGGTCAATCAGCCCCAGCATTTT.

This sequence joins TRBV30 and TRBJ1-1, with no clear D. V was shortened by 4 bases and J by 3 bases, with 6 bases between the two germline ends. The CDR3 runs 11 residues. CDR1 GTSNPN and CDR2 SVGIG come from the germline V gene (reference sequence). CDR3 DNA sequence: TGTGCCTGGATAGGGCACACTGAAGCTTTCTTT. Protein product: CAWIGHTEAFF.

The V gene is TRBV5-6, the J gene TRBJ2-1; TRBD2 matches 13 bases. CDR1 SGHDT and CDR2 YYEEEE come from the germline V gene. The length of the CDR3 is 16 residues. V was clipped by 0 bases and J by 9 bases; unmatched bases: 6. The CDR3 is CASSLVWGTSGAEQFF. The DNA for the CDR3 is TGTGCCAGCAGCTTGGTCTGGGGGACTAGCGGGGCTGAGCAGTTCTTC.

The DNA of the CDR3 is TGTGCCAGCAGACGGGACACGAATTCACCCCTCCACTTT. It codes for CASRRDTNSPLHF. This chain connects TRBV2 to TRBJ1-6; D perhaps matches TRBD1 (6 bases). The germline CDR1 and CDR2 sequences are SNHLY and FYNNEI. The V end lost 6 bases, the J end lost 7 bases, and 10 bases lay between the germline ends. This CDR3 contains 13 residues.

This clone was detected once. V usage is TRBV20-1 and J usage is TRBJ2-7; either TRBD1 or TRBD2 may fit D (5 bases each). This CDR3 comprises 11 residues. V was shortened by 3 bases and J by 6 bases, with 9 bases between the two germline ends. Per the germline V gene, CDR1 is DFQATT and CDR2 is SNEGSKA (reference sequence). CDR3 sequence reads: CSARIGTEQYF. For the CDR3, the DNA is TGCAGTGCTAGGATTGGGACCGAGCAGTACTTC.

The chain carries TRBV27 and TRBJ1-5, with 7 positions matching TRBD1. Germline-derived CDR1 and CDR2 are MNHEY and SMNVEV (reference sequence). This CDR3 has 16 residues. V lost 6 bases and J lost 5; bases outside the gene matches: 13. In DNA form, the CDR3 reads TGTGCCAGCAGCACCCTTTTAGGTAGGGGGCATCAGCCCCAGCATTTT. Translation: CASSTLLGRGHQPQHF.

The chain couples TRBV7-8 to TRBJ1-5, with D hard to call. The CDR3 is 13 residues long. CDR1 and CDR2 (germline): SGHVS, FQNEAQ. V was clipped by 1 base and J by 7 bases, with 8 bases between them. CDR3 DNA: TGTGCCAGCAGCTTAGGACTGGGGCAGCCCCAGCATTTT. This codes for CASSLGLGQPQHF.

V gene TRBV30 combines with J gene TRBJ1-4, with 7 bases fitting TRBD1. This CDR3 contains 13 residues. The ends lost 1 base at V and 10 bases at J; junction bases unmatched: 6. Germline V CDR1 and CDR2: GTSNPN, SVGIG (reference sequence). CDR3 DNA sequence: TGTGCCTGGAGTGAGAATTGGGACAGAAAACTGTTTTTT. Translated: CAWSENWDRKLFF.

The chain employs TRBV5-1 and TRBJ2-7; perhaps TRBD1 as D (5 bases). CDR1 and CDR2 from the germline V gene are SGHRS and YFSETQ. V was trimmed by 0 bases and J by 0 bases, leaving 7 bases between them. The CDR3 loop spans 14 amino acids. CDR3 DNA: TGCGCCAGCAGCTTGGGACAGCGCTCCTACGAGCAGTACTTC. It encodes CASSLGQRSYEQYF. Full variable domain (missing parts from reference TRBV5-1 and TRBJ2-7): KAGVTQTPRYLIKTRGQQVTLSCSPISGHRSVSWYQQTPGQGLQFLFEYFSETQRNKGNFPGRFSGRQFSNSRSEMNVSTLELGDSALYLCASSLGQRSYEQYFGPGTRLTVT.

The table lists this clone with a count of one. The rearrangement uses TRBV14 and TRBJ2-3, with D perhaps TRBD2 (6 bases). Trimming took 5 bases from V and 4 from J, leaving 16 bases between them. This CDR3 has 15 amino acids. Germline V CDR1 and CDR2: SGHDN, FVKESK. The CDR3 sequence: CASSDRIGGADTQYF. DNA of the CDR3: TGTGCCAGCAGCGATAGAATCGGGGGAGCAGATACGCAGTATTTT.

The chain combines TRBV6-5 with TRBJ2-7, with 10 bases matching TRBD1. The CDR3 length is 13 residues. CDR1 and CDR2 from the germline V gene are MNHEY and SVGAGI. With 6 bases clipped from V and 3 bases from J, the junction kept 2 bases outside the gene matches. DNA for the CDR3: TGTGCCAGCAGGGGACAGGGGAACTACGAGCAGTACTTC. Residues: CASRGQGNYEQYF.

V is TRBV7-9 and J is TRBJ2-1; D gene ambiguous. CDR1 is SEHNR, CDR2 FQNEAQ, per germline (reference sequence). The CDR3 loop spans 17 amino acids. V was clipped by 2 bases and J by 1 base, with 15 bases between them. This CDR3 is CASSLIAWVKSYNEQFF. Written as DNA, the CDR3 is TGTGCCAGCAGCTTAATTGCCTGGGTGAAGTCCTACAATGAGCAGTTCTTC.

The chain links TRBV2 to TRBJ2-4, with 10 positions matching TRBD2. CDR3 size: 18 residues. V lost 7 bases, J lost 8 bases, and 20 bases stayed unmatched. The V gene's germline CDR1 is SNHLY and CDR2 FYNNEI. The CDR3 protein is CASTPGGSGRARGDIQYF. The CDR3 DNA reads TGTGCCAGCACCCCGGGGGGCAGCGGGAGGGCCCGGGGAGACATTCAGTACTTC.

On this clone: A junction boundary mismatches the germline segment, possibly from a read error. The CDR3 reads CASSLGGAVDETQYF. The CDR3 nucleotides read TGTGCTAGCAGCTTAGGAGGTGCCGTCGATGAGACCCAGTACTTC. The chain uses TRBV7-7 and TRBJ2-5, with D perhaps matching TRBD2 (5 bases). CDR3 length equals 15 residues. The germline V gene encodes CDR1 SSHAT and CDR2 FNYEAQ (reference sequence).

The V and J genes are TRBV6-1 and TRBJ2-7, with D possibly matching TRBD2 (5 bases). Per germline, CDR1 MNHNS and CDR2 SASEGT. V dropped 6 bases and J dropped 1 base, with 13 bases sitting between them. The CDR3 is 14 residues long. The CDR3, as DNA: TGTGCCAGCAGGTTAGAGGGTAGGTCCTACGAGCAGTACTTC. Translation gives CASRLEGRSYEQYF.

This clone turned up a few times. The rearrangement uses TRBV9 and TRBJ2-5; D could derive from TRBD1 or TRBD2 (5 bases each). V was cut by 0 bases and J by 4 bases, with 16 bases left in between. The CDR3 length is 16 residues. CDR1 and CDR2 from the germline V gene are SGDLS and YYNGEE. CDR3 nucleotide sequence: TGTGCCAGCAGCGTAGAGTCACTCCCGAGGGGAGAGACCCAGTACTTC. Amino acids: CASSVESLPRGETQYF.

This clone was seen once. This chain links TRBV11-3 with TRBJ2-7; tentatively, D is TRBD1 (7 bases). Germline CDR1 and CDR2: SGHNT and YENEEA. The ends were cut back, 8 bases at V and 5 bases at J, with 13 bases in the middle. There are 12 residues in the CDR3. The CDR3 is CASGQGGHEQYF. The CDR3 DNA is TGTGCCAGCGGGCAGGGGGGCCACGAGCAGTACTTC.

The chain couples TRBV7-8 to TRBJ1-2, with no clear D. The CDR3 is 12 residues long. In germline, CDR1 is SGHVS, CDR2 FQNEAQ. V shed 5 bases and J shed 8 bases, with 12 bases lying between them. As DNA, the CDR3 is TGTGCCAGCAGCCCTGGATGGAGCGGCTACACCTTC. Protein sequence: CASSPGWSGYTF.

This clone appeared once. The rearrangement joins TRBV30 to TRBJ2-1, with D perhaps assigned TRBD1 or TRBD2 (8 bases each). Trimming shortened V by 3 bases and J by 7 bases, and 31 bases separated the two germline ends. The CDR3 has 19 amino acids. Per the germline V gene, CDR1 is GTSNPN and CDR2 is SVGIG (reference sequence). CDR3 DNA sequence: TGTGCCTGGAGGGTAACAGGGGGTACGGGGGGGCCTAGGTCTAATGAGCAGTTCTTC. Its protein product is CAWRVTGGTGGPRSNEQFF.